A selection of T cell receptor beta chains follows, all from one sample in a study of control samples from healthy donors and cancer patients. This table comes from immunoSEQ multiplex PCR, and its TCRdb copy is limited to in-frame clones, with some not included. This table holds about 170,000 clones, around 94% found once. The sample was blood. These receptors came from a woman under 30 in good health. Both conserved end residues are part of each CDR3. A D gene is named only where the DNA matches it firmly. Size tells how often a clone was seen (once, few, many) or the class of an expanded clone, and some rows leave it out.

NA,NA,TRBJ2-3,TRBV19,CASSMAPDTQYF,TGTGCCAGTAGTATGGCCCCAGATACGCAGTATTTT
NA,NA,TRBJ2-2,TRBV28,CASTLTGIGELFF,TGTGCCAGCACCTTAACAGGGATCGGGGAGCTGTTTTTT
NA,NA,TRBJ2-6,TRBV2,CASSEALRVPGANVLTF,TGTGCCAGCAGTGAAGCGCTTCGAGTCCCTGGGGCCAACGTCCTGACTTTC
NA,NA,TRBJ2-3,TRBV19,CASTIEGTPRSTDTQYF,TGTGCCAGTACCATCGAGGGGACCCCAAGAAGCACAGATACGCAGTATTTT
once,NA,TRBJ2-5,TRBV15,CATSSSDGYQETQYF,TGTGCCACCAGCAGTTCGGACGGGTACCAAGAGACCCAGTACTTC
NA,NA,TRBJ2-1,TRBV11-2,CASSPPLYNEQFF,TGTGCCAGCAGCCCCCCCCTATACAATGAGCAGTTCTTC
NA,NA,TRBJ2-7,TRBV11-3,CASSLDRGRVSGEVYEQYF,TGTGCCAGCAGCTTAGATCGGGGGCGCGTGAGCGGGGAGGTATACGAGCAGTACTTC
once,TRBD1,TRBJ1-4,TRBV12-5,CASGLVLTGRVEKLFF,TGTGCTAGTGGTTTGGTACTGACAGGGAGGGTAGAAAAACTGTTTTTT
NA,NA,TRBJ1-5,TRBV7-2,CASSTQTGSNQPQHF,TGTGCCAGCAGCACCCAAACAGGGAGCAATCAGCCCCAGCATTTT
NA,NA,TRBJ1-1,TRBV6-2/TRBV6-3,CASSTVKNTEAFF,TGTGCCAGCAGTACTGTCAAGAACACTGAAGCTTTCTTT
NA,TRBD1,TRBJ1-2,TRBV5-4,CASSLGARGQNYGYTF,TGTGCCAGCAGCTTGGGGGCCAGGGGGCAAAACTATGGCTACACCTTC
NA,NA,TRBJ2-1,TRBV7-5,CARSLPGLGYNEQFF,TGTGCCAGAAGCTTGCCGGGACTGGGTTACAATGAGCAGTTCTTC
NA,NA,TRBJ2-1,TRBV24-1,CATSDDHKTGSNEQFF,TGTGCCACCAGTGATGACCACAAAACAGGGTCGAATGAGCAGTTCTTC
NA,TRBD1,TRBJ1-5,TRBV5-1,CASSVETGAHQPQHF,TGCGCCAGCAGCGTGGAAACAGGGGCCCATCAGCCCCAGCATTTT
NA,NA,TRBJ1-2,TRBV7-3,CASSSDSLQDYTF,TGTGCCAGCAGCTCGGACAGCCTCCAAGACTACACCTTC